A selection of T cell receptor beta chains follows, all from one sample in a study of blood T cell repertoires in COVID-19. The protocol was immunoSEQ multiplex PCR, while the TCRdb copy is restricted to in-frame clones and leaves out a portion. The sample yields 400,000 to 450,000 clones, roughly nine tenths seen once. Sequences were obtained from PBMCs or T cells enriched from blood (not recorded which). These receptors all stem from a man aged 25 to 45 who had recovered from COVID-19. Both conserved end residues are part of each CDR3. Fields, in order: clone size, V gene, D gene, J gene, CDR3 DNA, CDR3 protein. D genes are given only for firm matches. For some rows the clone size is stated as once, few or many, or as a class when expanded; others skip it.

>.|TRBV6-5|TRBD2|TRBJ2-7
TGTGCCAGCAGCACTAGCGGGGGAGTCTACGAGCAGTACTTC
CASSTSGGVYEQYF
>.|TRBV5-6|TRBD1|TRBJ1-5
TGTGCCAGCAGTCCACAGGGACAGGGCAATCAGCCCCAGCATTTT
CASSPQGQGNQPQHF
>once|TRBV11-2|.|TRBJ2-7
TGTGCCAGCAGCTTAGTACAGGGCGTCTCCTACGAGCAGTACTTC
CASSLVQGVSYEQYF
>.|TRBV27|.|TRBJ2-1
TGTGCCAGCAGTCGCGGGATCCTATACAATGAGCAGTTCTTC
CASSRGILYNEQFF
>.|TRBV19|TRBD2|TRBJ2-1
TGTGCCAGTAGTTTAGCGGGGAGCTCCTACAATGAGCAGTTCTTC
CASSLAGSSYNEQFF
>.|TRBV12-5|TRBD1|TRBJ2-7
TGTGCTAGTGGTTTGATCCCGGGACAGAGATCCTACGAGCAGTACTTC
CASGLIPGQRSYEQYF
>.|TRBV28|TRBD1|TRBJ2-5
TGTGCCAGCAGTTCCAACAGGGGGTTGGAGACCCAGTACTTC
CASSSNRGLETQYF
>.|TRBV28|.|TRBJ1-3
TGTGCCAGCGAGGCAGCCTCTGGAAACACCATATATTTT
CASEAASGNTIYF
>.|TRBV28|TRBD1|TRBJ1-1
TGTGCCAGCAGTTTTTGGGACAGGGGGCTTGAAGCTTTCTTT
CASSFWDRGLEAFF
>.|TRBV28|.|TRBJ2-2
TGTGCCAGCAGTCCCGGACAGACCCCTAACACCGGGGAGCTGTTTTTT
CASSPGQTPNTGELFF
>.|TRBV28|.|TRBJ2-7
TGTGCCAGCACCCTCCCGGACAGTGGAACCGAGCAGTACTTC
CASTLPDSGTEQYF
>.|TRBV2|TRBD2|TRBJ2-7
TGTGCCAGCAACAGCGGGACCCTTACGCCCTACGAGCAGTACTTC
CASNSGTLTPYEQYF
>.|TRBV2|.|TRBJ2-5
TGTGCCAGCAGTGGTATCAGACAGGTCCAAGAGACCCAGTACTTC
CASSGIRQVQETQYF
>.|TRBV24-1|TRBD2|TRBJ2-1
TGTGCCACCAGTGAACTAGCGGGAGGGCTTGGTGAGCAGTTCTTC
CATSELAGGLGEQFF
>.|TRBV23-1|TRBD2|TRBJ2-5
TGCGCCAGCAGTCAAGCACGAAAAAGAAGGACTAGCGGGGTGGGGGAGACCCAGTACTTC
CASSQARKRRTSGVGETQYF
>.|TRBV6-1|.|TRBJ1-2
TGTGCCAGCAGTGAAAACATCTATGGCTACACCTTC
CASSENIYGYTF
>once|TRBV30|TRBD2|TRBJ2-2
TGTGCCTGGTTCGGGGGGTCCGGGGAGCTGTTTTTT
CAWFGGSGELFF
>.|TRBV28|.|TRBJ1-1
TGTGCCAGCAGACAGGGACCGACGAACACTGAAGCTTTCTTT
CASRQGPTNTEAFF
>.|TRBV30|.|TRBJ2-7
TGTGCCTGGAGTGTTGGTAGCGGATCCTACGAGCAGTACTTC
CAWSVGSGSYEQYF
>.|TRBV12-5|.|TRBJ2-5
TGTGCTAGTGTCCGGCAGGGGAAAGAGACCCAGTACTTC
CASVRQGKETQYF
>.|TRBV11-3|TRBD2|TRBJ2-7
TGTGCCAGCAGCTCGGGACTAGCGGGAGGGGACGAGCAGTACTTC
CASSSGLAGGDEQYF
>.|TRBV18|.|TRBJ2-5
TGTGCCAGCTCACCAACAGGGGAGACCCAGTACTTC
CASSPTGETQYF
>.|TRBV11-2|.|TRBJ2-3
TGTGCCAGCAGCTCAAGACCGGGAGCCCGTACGCAGTATTTT
CASSSRPGARTQYF
>.|TRBV24-1|.|TRBJ2-2
TGTGCCACCAGTGATTTGCTGGCGGGGACAGTGAACACCGGGGAGCTGTTTTTT
CATSDLLAGTVNTGELFF
>.|TRBV30|TRBD1|TRBJ1-6
TGTGCCTGGGGGACAGGGGGCGAGTATTCACCCCTCCACTTT
CAWGTGGEYSPLHF
>.|TRBV19|TRBD2|TRBJ2-3
TGTGCCGTGGCGGGAGGGACAGATACGCAGTATTTT
CAVAGGTDTQYF
>once|TRBV19|.|TRBJ1-5
TGTGCCAGTAGTCTCGGCCCGGGAGGGAGTCAGCCCCAGCATTTT
CASSLGPGGSQPQHF
>.|TRBV27|TRBD2|TRBJ2-1
TGTGCCAGCAGTGGGGTAGCGGGAGGCTCCGATGAGCAGTTCTTC
CASSGVAGGSDEQFF
>.|TRBV7-4|TRBD1|TRBJ1-5
TGTGCCAGCAGCCCAGACAGGGGAGGTCAGCCCCAGCATTTT
CASSPDRGGQPQHF